This T cell receptor beta chain was sequenced during a study of blood T cell repertoires in COVID-19. The CDR3 is 12 amino acids. With 3 bases removed from V and 5 bases from J, the gap between germline ends came to 8 bases. Germline CDR1 SGHRS, CDR2 YFSETQ. This clone was seen only once. In the original workflow: The authors estimated nucleated cell counts from reference gene primer amplification. This table comes from immunoSEQ multiplex PCR, and its TCRdb copy is limited to in-frame clones, with some not included. The V and J calls and clone size were taken over from that table, and D and trimming were inferred from the DNA. The table includes under 400,000 clones, over 75% detected once. Seattle's enrolled individuals joined amid active infection and were then monitored longitudinally.

The origin of this receptor is a woman aged 30 to 39 with COVID-19, enrolled during active disease. The chain is built from TRBV5-1 and TRBJ2-5; D is unclear. The sequenced sample was peripheral blood. CDR3 region: CASSYELETQYF. The CDR3 DNA reads as TGCGCCAGCAGCTACGAGTTGGAGACCCAGTACTTC.